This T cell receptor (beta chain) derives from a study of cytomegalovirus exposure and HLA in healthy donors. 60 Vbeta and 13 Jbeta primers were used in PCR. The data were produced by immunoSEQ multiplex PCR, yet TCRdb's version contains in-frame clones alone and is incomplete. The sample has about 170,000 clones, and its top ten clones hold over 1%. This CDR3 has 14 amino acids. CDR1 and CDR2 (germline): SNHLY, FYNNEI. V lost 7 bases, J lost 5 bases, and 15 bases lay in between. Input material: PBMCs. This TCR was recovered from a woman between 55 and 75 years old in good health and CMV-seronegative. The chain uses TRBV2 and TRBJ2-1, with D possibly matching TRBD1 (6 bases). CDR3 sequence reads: CASTRGLGNNEQFF. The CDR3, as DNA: TGTGCCAGCACCAGGGGCCTGGGGAACAATGAGCAGTTCTTC.